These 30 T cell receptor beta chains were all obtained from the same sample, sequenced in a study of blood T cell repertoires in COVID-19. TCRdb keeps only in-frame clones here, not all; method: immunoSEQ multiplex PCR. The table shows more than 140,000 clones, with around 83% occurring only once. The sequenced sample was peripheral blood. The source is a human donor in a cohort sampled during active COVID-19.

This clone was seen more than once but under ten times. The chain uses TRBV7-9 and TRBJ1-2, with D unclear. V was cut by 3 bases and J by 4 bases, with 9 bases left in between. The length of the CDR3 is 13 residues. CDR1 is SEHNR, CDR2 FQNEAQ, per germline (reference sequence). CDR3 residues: CASSLELFYGYTF. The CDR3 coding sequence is TGTGCCAGCAGCTTGGAGTTATTCTATGGCTACACCTTC. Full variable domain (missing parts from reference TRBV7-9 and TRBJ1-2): DTGVSQNPRHKITKRGQNVTFRCDPISEHNRLYWYRQTLGQGPEFLTYFQNEAQLEKSRLLSDRFSAERPKGSFSTLEIQRTEQGDSAMYLCASSLELFYGYTFGSGTRLTVV.

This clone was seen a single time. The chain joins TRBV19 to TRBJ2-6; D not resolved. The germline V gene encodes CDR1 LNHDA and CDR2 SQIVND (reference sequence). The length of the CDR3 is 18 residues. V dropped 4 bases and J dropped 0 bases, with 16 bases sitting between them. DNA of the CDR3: TGTGCCAGTAGTACCTCCCTTAGACTGCTCTCTGGGGCCAACGTCCTGACTTTC. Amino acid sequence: CASSTSLRLLSGANVLTF.

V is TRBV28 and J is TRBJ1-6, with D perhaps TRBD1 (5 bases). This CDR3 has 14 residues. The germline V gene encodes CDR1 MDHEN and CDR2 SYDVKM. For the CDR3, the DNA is TGTGCGTCGGGGCCCGCGGGGAGGGAGTCACCCCTCCACTTT. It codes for CASGPAGRESPLHF.

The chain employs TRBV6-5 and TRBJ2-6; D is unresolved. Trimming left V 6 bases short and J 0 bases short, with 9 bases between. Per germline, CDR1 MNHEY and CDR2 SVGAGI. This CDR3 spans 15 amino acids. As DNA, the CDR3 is TGTGCCAGCAGACAACCCAACTCTGGGGCCAACGTCCTGACTTTC. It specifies CASRQPNSGANVLTF.

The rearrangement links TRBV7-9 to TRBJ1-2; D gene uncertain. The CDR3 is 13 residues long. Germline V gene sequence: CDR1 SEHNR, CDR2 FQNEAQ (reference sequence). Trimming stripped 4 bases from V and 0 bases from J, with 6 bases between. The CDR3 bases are TGTGCCAGCAGCTCAACTCCTAACTATGGCTACACCTTC. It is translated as CASSSTPNYGYTF.

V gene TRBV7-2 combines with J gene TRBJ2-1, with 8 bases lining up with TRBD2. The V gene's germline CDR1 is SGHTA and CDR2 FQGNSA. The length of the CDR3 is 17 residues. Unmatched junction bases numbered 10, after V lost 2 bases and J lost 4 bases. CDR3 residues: CASSLSLTSGPYNEQFF. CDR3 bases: TGTGCCAGCAGCTTATCCCTTACTAGCGGCCCTTACAATGAGCAGTTCTTC.

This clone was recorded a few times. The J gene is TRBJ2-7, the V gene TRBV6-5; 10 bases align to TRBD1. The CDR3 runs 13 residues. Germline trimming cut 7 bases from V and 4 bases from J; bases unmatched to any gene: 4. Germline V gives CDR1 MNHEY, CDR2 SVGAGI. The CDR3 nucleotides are TGTGCCAGCACTTCGGGACAGGGGTACGAGCAGTACTTC. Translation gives CASTSGQGYEQYF.

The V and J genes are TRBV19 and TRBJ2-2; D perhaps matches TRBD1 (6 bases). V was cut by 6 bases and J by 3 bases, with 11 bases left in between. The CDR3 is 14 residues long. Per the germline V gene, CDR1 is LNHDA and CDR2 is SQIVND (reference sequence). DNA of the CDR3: TGTGCCAGTAGGAGGGGGACGGACACCGGGGAGCTGTTTTTT. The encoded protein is CASRRGTDTGELFF.

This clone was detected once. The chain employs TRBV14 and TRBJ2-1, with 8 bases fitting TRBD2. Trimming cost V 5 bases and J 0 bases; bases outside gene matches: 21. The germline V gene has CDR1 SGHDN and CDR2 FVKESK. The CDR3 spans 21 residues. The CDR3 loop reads CASSLTGGLVAGIGSYNEQFF. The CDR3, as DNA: TGTGCCAGCAGCTTAACGGGGGGATTGGTAGCGGGAATCGGCTCCTACAATGAGCAGTTCTTC.

CDR3 nucleotides: TGTGCCAGCAGCCAAGATCTGGGGCGCACTGAAGCTTTCTTT. Translated, it gives CASSQDLGRTEAFF. The chain is built from TRBV14 and TRBJ1-1; D is perhaps TRBD1 (5 bases). The CDR3 consists of 14 residues. Deletions cut 0 bases from V and 4 bases from J, with 9 bases between. CDR1 and CDR2 from the germline V gene are SGHDN and FVKESK.

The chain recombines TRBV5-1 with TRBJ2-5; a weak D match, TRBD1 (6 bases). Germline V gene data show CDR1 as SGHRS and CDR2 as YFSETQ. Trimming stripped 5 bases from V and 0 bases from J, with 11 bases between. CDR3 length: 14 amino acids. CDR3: CASSSTGYQETQYF. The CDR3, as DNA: TGCGCCAGCAGTTCGACAGGCTACCAAGAGACCCAGTACTTC.

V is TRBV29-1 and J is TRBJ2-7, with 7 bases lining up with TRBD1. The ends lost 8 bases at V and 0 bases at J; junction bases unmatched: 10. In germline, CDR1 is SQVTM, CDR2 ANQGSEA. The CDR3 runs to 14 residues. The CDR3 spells CSCKTGTASYEQYF. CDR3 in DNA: TGCAGCTGCAAGACCGGGACAGCCTCCTACGAGCAGTACTTC.

CDR3 in amino acids: CASIMTGNTGELFF. The CDR3 DNA sequence: TGTGCCAGCATTATGACAGGGAACACCGGGGAGCTGTTTTTT. The chain recombines TRBV6-5 with TRBJ2-2; weak D call: TRBD1 (6 bases). V dropped 7 bases and J dropped 1 base, with 10 bases sitting between them. The CDR3 runs 14 residues. Looked up from germline, CDR1 is MNHEY and CDR2 is SVGAGI.

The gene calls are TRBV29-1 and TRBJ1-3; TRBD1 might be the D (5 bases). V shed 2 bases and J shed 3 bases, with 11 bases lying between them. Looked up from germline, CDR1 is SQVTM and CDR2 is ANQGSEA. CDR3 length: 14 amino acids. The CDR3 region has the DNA TGCAGCGTTGAACGAGGTCAGGGTGGAAACACCATATATTTT. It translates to CSVERGQGGNTIYF.

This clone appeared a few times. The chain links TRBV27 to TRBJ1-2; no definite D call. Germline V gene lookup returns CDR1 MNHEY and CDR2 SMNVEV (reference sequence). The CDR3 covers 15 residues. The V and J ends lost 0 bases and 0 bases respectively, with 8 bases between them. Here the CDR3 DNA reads TGTGCCAGCAGTTTATCTTCAGAAGCTAACTATGGCTACACCTTC. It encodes CASSLSSEANYGYTF.

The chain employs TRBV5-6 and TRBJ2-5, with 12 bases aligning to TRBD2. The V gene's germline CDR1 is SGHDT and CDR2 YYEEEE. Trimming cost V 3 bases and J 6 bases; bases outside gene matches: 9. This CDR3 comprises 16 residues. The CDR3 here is CASSSGTSGPRKTQYF. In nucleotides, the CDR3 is TGTGCCAGCAGCTCCGGGACTAGCGGGCCGCGAAAGACCCAGTACTTC.

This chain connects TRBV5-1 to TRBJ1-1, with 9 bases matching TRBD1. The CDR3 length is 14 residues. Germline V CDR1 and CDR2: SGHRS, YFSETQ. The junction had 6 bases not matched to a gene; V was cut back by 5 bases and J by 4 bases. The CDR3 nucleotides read TGCGCCAGCAGGGAACAGGGGGCTATCACTGAAGCTTTCTTT. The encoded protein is CASREQGAITEAFF.

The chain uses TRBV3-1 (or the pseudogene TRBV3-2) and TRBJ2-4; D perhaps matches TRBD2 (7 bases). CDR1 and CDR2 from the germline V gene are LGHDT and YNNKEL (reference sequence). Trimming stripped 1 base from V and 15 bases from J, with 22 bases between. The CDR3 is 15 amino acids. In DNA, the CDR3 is TGTGCCAGCAGCCAAGGCGTCGGGGGGCCTGTCATGAGGTACTTC. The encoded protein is CASSQGVGGPVMRYF.

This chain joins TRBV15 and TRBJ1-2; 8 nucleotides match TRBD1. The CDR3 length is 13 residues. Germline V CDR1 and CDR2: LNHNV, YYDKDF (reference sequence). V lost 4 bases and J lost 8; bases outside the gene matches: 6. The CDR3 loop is CATSIRTGSGYTF. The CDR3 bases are TGTGCCACCAGCATCAGGACAGGGTCAGGCTACACCTTC.

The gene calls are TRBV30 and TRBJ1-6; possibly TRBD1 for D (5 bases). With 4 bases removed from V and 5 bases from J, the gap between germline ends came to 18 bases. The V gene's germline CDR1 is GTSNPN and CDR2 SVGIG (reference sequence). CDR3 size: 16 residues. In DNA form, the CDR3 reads TGTGCCTGGACAACTCCCGGGGGGTACGATAATTCACCCCTCCACTTT. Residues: CAWTTPGGYDNSPLHF.

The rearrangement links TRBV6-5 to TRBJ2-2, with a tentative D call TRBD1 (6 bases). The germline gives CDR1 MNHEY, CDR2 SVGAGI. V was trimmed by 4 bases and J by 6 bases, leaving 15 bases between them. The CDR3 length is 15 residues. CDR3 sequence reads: CASSLVGGPAGELFF. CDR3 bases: TGTGCCAGCAGTTTAGTAGGGGGACCGGCCGGGGAGCTGTTTTTT.

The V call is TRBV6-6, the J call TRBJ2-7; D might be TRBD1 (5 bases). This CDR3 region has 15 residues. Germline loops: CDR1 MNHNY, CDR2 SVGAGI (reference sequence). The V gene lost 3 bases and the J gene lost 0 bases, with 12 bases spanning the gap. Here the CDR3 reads CASSYEGQLSYEQYF. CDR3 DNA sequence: TGTGCCAGCAGTTATGAAGGACAACTCTCCTACGAGCAGTACTTC.

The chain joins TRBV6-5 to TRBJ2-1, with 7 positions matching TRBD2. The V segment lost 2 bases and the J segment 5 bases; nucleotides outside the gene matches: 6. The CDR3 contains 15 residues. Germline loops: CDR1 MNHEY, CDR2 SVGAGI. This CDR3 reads CASSYGAGYHNEQFF. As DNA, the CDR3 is TGTGCCAGCAGTTACGGAGCGGGATACCACAATGAGCAGTTCTTC.

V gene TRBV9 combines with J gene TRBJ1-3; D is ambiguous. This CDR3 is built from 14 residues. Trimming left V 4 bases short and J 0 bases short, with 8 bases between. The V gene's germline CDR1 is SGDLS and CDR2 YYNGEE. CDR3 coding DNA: TGTGCCAGCAGCTCCCGGTTCTCTGGAAACACCATATATTTT. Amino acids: CASSSRFSGNTIYF.

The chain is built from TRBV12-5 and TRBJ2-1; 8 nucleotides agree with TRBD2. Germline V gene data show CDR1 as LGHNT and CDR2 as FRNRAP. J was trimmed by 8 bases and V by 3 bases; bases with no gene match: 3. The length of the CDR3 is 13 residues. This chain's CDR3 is CASGFGRADEQFF. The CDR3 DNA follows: TGTGCTAGTGGTTTCGGGAGGGCCGATGAGCAGTTCTTC.

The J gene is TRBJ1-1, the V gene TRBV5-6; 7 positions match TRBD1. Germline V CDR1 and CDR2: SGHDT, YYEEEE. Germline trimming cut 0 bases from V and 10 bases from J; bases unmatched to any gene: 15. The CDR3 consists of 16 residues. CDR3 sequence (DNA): TGTGCCAGCAGCTTGGATCAGGACAGGTTCCGGAAAGGAGCTTTCTTT. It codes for CASSLDQDRFRKGAFF.

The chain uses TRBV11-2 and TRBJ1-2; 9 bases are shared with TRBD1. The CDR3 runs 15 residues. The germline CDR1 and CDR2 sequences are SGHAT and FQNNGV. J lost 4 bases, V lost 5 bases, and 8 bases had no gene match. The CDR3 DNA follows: TGTGCCAGCAGCAGCCCCGGACAGGGGATCTATGGCTACACCTTC. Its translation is CASSSPGQGIYGYTF.

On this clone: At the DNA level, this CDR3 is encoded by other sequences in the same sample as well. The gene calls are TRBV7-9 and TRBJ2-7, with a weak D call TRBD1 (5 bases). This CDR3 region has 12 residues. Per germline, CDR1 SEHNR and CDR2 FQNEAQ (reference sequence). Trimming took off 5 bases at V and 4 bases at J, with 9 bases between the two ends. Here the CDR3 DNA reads TGTGCCAGCAGCGGAACAGGTTACGAGCAGTACTTC. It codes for CASSGTGYEQYF. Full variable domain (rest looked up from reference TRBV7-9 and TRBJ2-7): DTGVSQNPRHKITKRGQNVTFRCDPISEHNRLYWYRQTLGQGPEFLTYFQNEAQLEKSRLLSDRFSAERPKGSFSTLEIQRTEQGDSAMYLCASSGTGYEQYFGPGTRLTVT.

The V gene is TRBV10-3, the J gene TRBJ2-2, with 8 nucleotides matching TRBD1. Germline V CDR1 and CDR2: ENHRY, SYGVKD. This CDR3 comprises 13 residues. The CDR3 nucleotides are TGTGCAACCTCCGGACAGGGAGTAGGGGAGCTGTTTTTT. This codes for CATSGQGVGELFF.

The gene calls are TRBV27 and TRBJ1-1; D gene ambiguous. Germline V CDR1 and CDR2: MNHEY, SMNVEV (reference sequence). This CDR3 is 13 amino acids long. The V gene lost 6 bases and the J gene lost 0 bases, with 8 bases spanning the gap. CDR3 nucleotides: TGTGCCAGCAGGTTACAGATGAACACTGAAGCTTTCTTT. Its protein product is CASRLQMNTEAFF.